These T cell receptor beta chains were read from a single sample in a study of blood T cell repertoires in COVID-19. Data came from immunoSEQ multiplex PCR; TCRdb stores just in-frame clones and leaves some out. This table holds tens of thousands of clones, about 85% found once. Sequences were obtained from peripheral blood. All receptors come from a woman aged 80 or over with acute or convalescent COVID-19. CDR3s include the opening cysteine and the closing phenylalanine or tryptophan. A D gene is named only where the DNA matches it firmly. Not every row has a clone size; where given, it reads once, few, many or a size class.

J | V | D | size | DNA | CDR3
TRBJ2-4 | TRBV19 | . | . | TGTGCCAGTAGTATAGTCGGGGGTCTCAGGCAAAACATTCAGTACTTC | CASSIVGGLRQNIQYF
TRBJ2-7 | TRBV7-9 | TRBD1 | . | TGTGCCAGCAGCTTAGACCAGGGGGCCTACGAGCAGTACTTC | CASSLDQGAYEQYF
TRBJ1-4 | TRBV2 | . | . | TGTGCCAGCAGCACCGGGACACTAAATGAAAAACTGTTTTTT | CASSTGTLNEKLFF
TRBJ1-1 | TRBV27 | . | . | TGTGCCAGCAGAGGGGCTATGAACACTGAAGCTTTCTTT | CASRGAMNTEAFF
TRBJ2-7 | TRBV18 | TRBD1 | . | TGTGCCAGCTCACCCGGACAGGGCTCGGTCTACGAGCAGTACTTC | CASSPGQGSVYEQYF
TRBJ1-3 | TRBV28 | TRBD1 | . | TGTGCCAGCAGTTCGCCCGGGACAGGGGGAAACACCATATATTTT | CASSSPGTGGNTIYF
TRBJ2-7 | TRBV5-1 | TRBD1 | . | TGCGCCAGCAGCCCTGACAGGGGGTCAACCTACGAGCAGTACTTC | CASSPDRGSTYEQYF
TRBJ1-4 | TRBV27 | . | . | TGTGCCAGCAGTTCTCAGACTCGTACAACTAATGAAAAACTGTTTTTT | CASSSQTRTTNEKLFF
TRBJ2-3 | TRBV4-1 | . | . | TGCGCCAGCAGCCAAGATCCGGGTACGCAGTATTTT | CASSQDPGTQYF
TRBJ1-1 | TRBV2 | . | . | TGTGCCAGCAGTGAGATCGCGGGAGCTTTCTTT | CASSEIAGAFF
TRBJ2-3 | TRBV7-2 | . | . | TGTGCCAGCAGCGTCCAGGGGCCAGATACGCAGTATTTT | CASSVQGPDTQYF
TRBJ1-5 | TRBV19 | . | few | TGTGCCAGTAGGGACAGCCGATGGCAGCCCCAGCATTTT | CASRDSRWQPQHF
TRBJ1-5 | TRBV10-2 | . | . | TGCGCCAGCAGTGAGCAAGCGGGCCAGCCCCAGCATTTT | CASSEQAGQPQHF
TRBJ2-3 | TRBV7-2 | TRBD2 | . | TGTGCCAGCAGCTGGGGACTAGCGGGGGGGCGGAGAGATACGCAGTATTTT | CASSWGLAGGRRDTQYF
TRBJ2-7 | TRBV11-3 | . | . | TGTGCCAGCAGCTTAAGCGTAGCGCCCTACGAGCAGTACTTC | CASSLSVAPYEQYF
TRBJ2-2 | TRBV11-3 | TRBD2 | few | TGTGCCAGCAGCTTAGATTGGGCTAGCGGCACCGGGGAGCTGTTTTTT | CASSLDWASGTGELFF
TRBJ2-3 | TRBV2 | . | . | TGTGCCACCAACACAGATACGCAGTATTTT | CATNTDTQYF
TRBJ2-5 | TRBV19 | . | . | TGTGCCAGTAGCCCGACTAGGTACCAAGAGACCCAGTACTTC | CASSPTRYQETQYF
TRBJ2-2 | TRBV4-3 | TRBD1 | . | TGCGCCAGCAGCCAGGCAGGGGGCCCGAACACCGGGGAGCTGTTTTTT | CASSQAGGPNTGELFF
TRBJ1-5 | TRBV5-1 | TRBD1 | . | TGCGCCAGCAAACTTCGGGACAGGGGGAACCAGGGGCCCCAGCATTTT | CASKLRDRGNQGPQHF
TRBJ1-6 | TRBV3-1/TRBV3-2 | . | once | TGTGCCAGCAGCCCGTTCCAGGGAGGGGGGTCCTATAATTCACCCCTCCACTTT | CASSPFQGGGSYNSPLHF
TRBJ2-5 | TRBV5-1 | TRBD1 | . | TGCGCCAGCAGCGAGACAGGGGCGGGGGAGACCCAGTACTTC | CASSETGAGETQYF
TRBJ2-5 | TRBV18 | TRBD1 | . | TGTGCCAGCTCATCCCGACAGGGGGCGCGGCAAGAGACCCAGTACTTC | CASSSRQGARQETQYF
TRBJ1-1 | TRBV30 | TRBD1 | . | TGTGCCTGGAGTGTGGGGACAGCGAACACTGAAGCTTTCTTT | CAWSVGTANTEAFF
TRBJ1-3 | TRBV3-1/TRBV3-2 | . | . | TGTGCCAGCAGCCGATTTAGGGGTACTGGAAACACCATATATTTT | CASSRFRGTGNTIYF
TRBJ2-7 | TRBV21-1 | . | . | TGTGCCAGCAGCAAATTTAAGGACCAGGGGGGATACGAGCAGTACTTC | CASSKFKDQGGYEQYF
TRBJ1-5 | TRBV15 | . | . | TGTGCCACCCTTAGAAGGCATTTT | CATLRRHF
TRBJ2-1 | TRBV6-6 | . | . | TGTGCCAGCATTCAGGGGAGCTCCTACAATGAGCAGTTCTTC | CASIQGSSYNEQFF
TRBJ1-1 | TRBV6-5 | TRBD1 | . | TGTGCCAGCAGGACGACAGGGGACACTGAAGCTTTCTTT | CASRTTGDTEAFF
TRBJ1-2 | TRBV5-1 | . | once | TGCGCCAGCAGAGGGGGAACTAACTATGGCTACACCTTC | CASRGGTNYGYTF
TRBJ1-1 | TRBV30 | . | . | TGTGCCTGGAGTGGGGGGGGCACTGAAGCTTTCTTT | CAWSGGGTEAFF
TRBJ2-2 | TRBV28 | . | . | . | CASSSPGFGAGELFF
TRBJ1-1 | TRBV29-1 | . | . | TGCAGCGGAGGGGACGGGGGGGCCGGCACTGAAGCTTTCTTT | CSGGDGGAGTEAFF
TRBJ1-1 | TRBV5-1 | . | . | TGCGCCAGCAGCTTGATCTTAGGAGGGACGAACACTGAAGCTTTCTTT | CASSLILGGTNTEAFF
TRBJ1-2 | TRBV7-8 | . | . | TGTGCCAGCAGCTTAGCAAATACCGAACCGGGAATCTATGGCTACACCTTC | CASSLANTEPGIYGYTF
TRBJ1-2 | TRBV11-3 | TRBD1 | . | TGTGCCAGCAGCTTAGATGGGACAGGGGGCGGCTATGGCTACACCTTC | CASSLDGTGGGYGYTF
TRBJ2-1 | TRBV2 | TRBD2 | . | TGTGCCAGTAGCGGGGCTAGATACAATGAGCAGTTCTTC | CASSGARYNEQFF
TRBJ2-7 | TRBV19 | . | many | TGTGCCAGTAGCCTTCAGGGAAACGAGCAGTACTTC | CASSLQGNEQYF
TRBJ1-4 | TRBV28 | . | . | TGTGCCAGCAGTTCTACAGGGTTCCCTGAAAAACTGTTTTTT | CASSSTGFPEKLFF
TRBJ2-5 | TRBV4-1 | TRBD2 | . | TGCGCCAGCAGCCAAGATGGGGGACTAGCGGGGGAGACCCAGTACTTC | CASSQDGGLAGETQYF
TRBJ1-1 | TRBV18 | . | . | TGTGCCAGCTCACCGGGGGCGGGAGATGGAGCTTTCTTT | CASSPGAGDGAFF
TRBJ2-3 | TRBV7-2 | TRBD2 | once | TGTGCCAGCAGCTCGACCCTGGGACTAGCAGGAGATACGCAGTATTTT | CASSSTLGLAGDTQYF
TRBJ1-6 | TRBV6-6 | . | . | TGTGCCAGCTCCTCTTGGGCTTCACCCCTCCACTTT | CASSSWASPLHF
TRBJ2-7 | TRBV10-3 | . | . | TGTGCCATCAGTGAGTCGGGGCAGATAAGGGGCGAGCAGTACTTC | CAISESGQIRGEQYF
TRBJ1-4 | TRBV7-9 | . | . | TGTGCCAGCAGCACCAGACAGCTGATAACTAATGAAAAACTGTTTTTT | CASSTRQLITNEKLFF
TRBJ2-4 | TRBV13 | TRBD2 | . | TGTGCCAGCCGTGCGGGGGGTTCAGGCATTCAGTACTTC | CASRAGGSGIQYF
TRBJ1-4 | TRBV5-1 | . | . | TGCGCCCGCAGCCCGGCGGGGGGGGATAATGAAAAACTGTTTTTT | CARSPAGGDNEKLFF
TRBJ1-4 | TRBV5-5 | . | . | TGTGCCAGCAGTTCCCCCACCAACTCGAGGGCCAAACTGTTTTTT | CASSSPTNSRAKLFF
TRBJ2-7 | TRBV5-1 | . | . | TGCGCCAGCAGCTTGGGCGGCAGTTCCTACGAGCAGTACTTC | CASSLGGSSYEQYF
TRBJ1-2 | TRBV5-1 | . | . | TGCGCCAGCAGCTTGGGTCCGACTGAAAACTATGGCTACACCTTC | CASSLGPTENYGYTF
TRBJ2-7 | TRBV7-6 | TRBD1 | . | TGTGCCAGCAGCTTAGGGGGACAGGGCGACGAGCAGTACTTC | CASSLGGQGDEQYF
TRBJ2-3 | TRBV20-1 | . | . | TGCAGTGCTAGTCCCCCCTCTGGGAGAGCCGATACGCAGTATTTT | CSASPPSGRADTQYF
TRBJ1-2 | TRBV19 | . | few | TGTGCCAGTACCCCAAGCGACAGACCTTTCTATGGCTACACCTTC | CASTPSDRPFYGYTF
TRBJ2-7 | TRBV7-2 | TRBD2 | . | TGTGCCAGCAGCCCCCCCGGGACTAGCCTTGGCGAGCAGTACTTC | CASSPPGTSLGEQYF